This T cell receptor (beta chain) comes out of a study of shared clonotypes between healthy human individuals. This clone was seen once. Its matching antigen is unknown. Here immunoSEQ multiplex PCR was the method, and the copy in TCRdb shows in-frame clones only, minus some. The sample has some 2,500,000 clones, more than 85% seen once; the top ten hold around 0.4%. Study-level results: Only blood was sampled, and tissue TCR repertoires likely differ from blood ones.

The CDR3 runs 15 residues. With 0 bases removed from V and 9 bases from J, the gap between germline ends came to 16 bases. Germline-derived CDR1 and CDR2 are SGDLS and YYNGEE. This clonotype was sampled from a young man in good health. Some clones in this sample may be carry-over from other donors' samples. Sequenced input: naive CD4+ T cells from PBMCs. Subset defined: CD45RA+ positively selected. The chain couples TRBV9 to TRBJ2-1, with D possibly TRBD2 on 5 matching bases. This CDR3 is CASSVAGTALGEQFF. CDR3 coding DNA: TGTGCCAGCAGCGTAGCGGGAACGGCCCTCGGTGAGCAGTTCTTC.